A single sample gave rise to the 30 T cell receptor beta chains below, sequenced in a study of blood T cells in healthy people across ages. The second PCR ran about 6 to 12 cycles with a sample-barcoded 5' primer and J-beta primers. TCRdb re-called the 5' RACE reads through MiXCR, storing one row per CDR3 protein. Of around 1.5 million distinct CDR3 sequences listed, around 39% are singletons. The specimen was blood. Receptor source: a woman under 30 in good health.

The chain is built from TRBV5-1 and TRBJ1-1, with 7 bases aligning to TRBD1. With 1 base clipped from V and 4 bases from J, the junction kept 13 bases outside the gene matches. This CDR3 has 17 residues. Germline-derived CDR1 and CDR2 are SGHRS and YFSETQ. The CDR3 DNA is TGCGCCAGCAGCTTGCTTGGGCCCGACAGGGTGAGCACTGAAGCTTTCTTT. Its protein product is CASSLLGPDRVSTEAFF.

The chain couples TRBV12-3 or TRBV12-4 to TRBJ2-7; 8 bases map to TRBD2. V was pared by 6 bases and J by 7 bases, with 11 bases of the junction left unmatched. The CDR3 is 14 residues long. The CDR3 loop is CASSLLSTSGEQYF. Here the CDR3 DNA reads TGTGCCAGCAGCCTCCTTAGTACTAGCGGTGAGCAGTACTTC.

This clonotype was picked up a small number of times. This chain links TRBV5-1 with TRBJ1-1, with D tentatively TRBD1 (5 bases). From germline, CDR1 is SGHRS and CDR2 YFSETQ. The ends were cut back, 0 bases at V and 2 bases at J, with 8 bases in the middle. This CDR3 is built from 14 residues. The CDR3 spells CASSLGGYNTEAFF. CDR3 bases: TGCGCCAGCAGCTTGGGGGGCTATAACACTGAAGCTTTCTTT.

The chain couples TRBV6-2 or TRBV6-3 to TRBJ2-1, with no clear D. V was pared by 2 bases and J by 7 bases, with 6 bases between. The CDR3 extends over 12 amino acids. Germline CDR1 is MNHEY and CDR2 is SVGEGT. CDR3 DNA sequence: TGTGCCAGCAGTTACGAGGTTAATGAGCAGTTCTTC. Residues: CASSYEVNEQFF.

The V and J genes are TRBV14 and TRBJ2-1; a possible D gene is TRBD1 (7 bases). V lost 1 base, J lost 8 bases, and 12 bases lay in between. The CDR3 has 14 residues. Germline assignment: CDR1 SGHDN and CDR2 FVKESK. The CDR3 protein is CASSQGGGGYEQFF. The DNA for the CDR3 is TGTGCCAGCAGCCAAGGCGGAGGGGGCTATGAGCAGTTCTTC.

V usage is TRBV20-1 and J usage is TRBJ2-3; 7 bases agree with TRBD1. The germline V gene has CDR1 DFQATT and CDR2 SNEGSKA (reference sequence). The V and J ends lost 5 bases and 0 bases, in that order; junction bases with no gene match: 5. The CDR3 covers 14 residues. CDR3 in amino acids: CSAVNRGSTDTQYF. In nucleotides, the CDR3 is TGCAGTGCTGTTAACAGGGGTAGCACAGATACGCAGTATTTT.

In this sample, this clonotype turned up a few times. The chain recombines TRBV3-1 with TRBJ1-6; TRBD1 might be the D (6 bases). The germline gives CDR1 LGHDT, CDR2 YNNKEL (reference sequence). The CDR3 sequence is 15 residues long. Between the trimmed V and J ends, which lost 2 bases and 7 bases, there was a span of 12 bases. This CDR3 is CASSQLDRSNSPLHF. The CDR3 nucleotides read TGTGCCAGCAGCCAACTTGACAGGTCGAATTCACCCCTCCACTTT.

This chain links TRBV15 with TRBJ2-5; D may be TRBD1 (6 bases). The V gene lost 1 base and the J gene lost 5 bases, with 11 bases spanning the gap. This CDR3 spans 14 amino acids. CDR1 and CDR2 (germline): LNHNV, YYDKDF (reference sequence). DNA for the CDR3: TGTGCCACCAGCAGAGTACAGGGTTTCGAGACCCAGTACTTC. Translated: CATSRVQGFETQYF.

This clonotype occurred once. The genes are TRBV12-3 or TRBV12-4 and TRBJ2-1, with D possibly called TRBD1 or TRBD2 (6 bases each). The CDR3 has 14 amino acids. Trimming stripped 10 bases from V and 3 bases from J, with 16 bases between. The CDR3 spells CATTRGGIYNEQFF. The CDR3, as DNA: TGTGCCACCACTCGAGGGGGGATCTACAATGAGCAGTTCTTC.

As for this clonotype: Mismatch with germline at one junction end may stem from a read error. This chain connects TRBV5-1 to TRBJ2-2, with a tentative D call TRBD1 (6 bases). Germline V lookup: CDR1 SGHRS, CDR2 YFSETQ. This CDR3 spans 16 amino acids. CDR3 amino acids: CASSSLREGETGKLFF. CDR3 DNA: TGCGCCAGCAGCTCCTTGCGTGAGGGGGAAACCGGGAAGCTGTTTTTT.

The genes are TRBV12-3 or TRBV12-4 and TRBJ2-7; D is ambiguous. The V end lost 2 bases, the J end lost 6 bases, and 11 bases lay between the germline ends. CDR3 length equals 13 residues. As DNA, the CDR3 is TGTGCCAGCAGTTTAAAGGGTTGGGGCGAGCAGTACTTC. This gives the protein CASSLKGWGEQYF.

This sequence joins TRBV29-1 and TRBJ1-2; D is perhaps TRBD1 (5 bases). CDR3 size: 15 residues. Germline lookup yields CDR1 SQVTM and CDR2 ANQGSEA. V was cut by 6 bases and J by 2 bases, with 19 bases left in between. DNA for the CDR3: TGCAGCGTGGACAAAGGCACAGCCCCCAACTATGGCTACACCTTC. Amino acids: CSVDKGTAPNYGYTF. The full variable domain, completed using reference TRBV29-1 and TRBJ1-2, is SAVISQKPSRDICQRGTSLTIQCQVDSQVTMMFWYRQQPGQSLTLIATANQGSEATYESGFVIDKFPISRPNLTFSTLTVSNMSPEDSSIYLCSVDKGTAPNYGYTFGSGTRLTVV.

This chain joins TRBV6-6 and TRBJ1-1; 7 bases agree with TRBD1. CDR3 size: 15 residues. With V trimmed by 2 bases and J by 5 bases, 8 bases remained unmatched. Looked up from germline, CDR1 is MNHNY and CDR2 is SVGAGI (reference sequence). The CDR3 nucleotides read TGTGCCAGCAGTTACACAACAGGGGTATCAACTGAAGCTTTCTTT. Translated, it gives CASSYTTGVSTEAFF.

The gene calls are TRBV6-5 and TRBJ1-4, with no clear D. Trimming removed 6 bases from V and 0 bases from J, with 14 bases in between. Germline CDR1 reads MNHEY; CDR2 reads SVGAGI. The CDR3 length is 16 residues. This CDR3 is CASSDKALSTNEKLFF. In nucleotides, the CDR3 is TGTGCCAGCAGCGACAAGGCCCTGTCAACTAATGAAAAACTGTTTTTT.

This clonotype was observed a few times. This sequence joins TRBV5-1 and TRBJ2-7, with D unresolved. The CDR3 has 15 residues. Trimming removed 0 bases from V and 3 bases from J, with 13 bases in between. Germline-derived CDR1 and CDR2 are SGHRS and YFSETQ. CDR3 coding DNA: TGCGCCAGCAGCTTGGGCCCTGACGGATTCTACGAGCAGTACTTC. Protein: CASSLGPDGFYEQYF.

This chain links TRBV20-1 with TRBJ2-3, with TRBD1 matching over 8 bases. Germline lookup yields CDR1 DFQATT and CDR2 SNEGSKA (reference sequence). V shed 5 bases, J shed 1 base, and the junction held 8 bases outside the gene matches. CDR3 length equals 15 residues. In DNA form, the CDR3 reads TGCAGTGCTCCCGGGACAGGCTACGGCACAGATACGCAGTATTTT. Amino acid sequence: CSAPGTGYGTDTQYF.

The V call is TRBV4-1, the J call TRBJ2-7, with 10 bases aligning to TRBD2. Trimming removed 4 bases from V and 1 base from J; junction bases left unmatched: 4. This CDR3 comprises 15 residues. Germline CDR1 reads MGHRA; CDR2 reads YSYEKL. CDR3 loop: CASSPTSGASYEQYF. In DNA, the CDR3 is TGCGCCAGCAGCCCCACTAGCGGGGCTTCCTACGAGCAGTACTTC.

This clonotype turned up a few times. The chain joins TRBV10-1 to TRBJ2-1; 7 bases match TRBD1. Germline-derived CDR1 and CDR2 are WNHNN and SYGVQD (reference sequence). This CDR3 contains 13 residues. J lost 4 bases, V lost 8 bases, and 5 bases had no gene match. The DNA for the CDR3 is TGCGCCAGCCGGGACAGCCATTACAATGAGCAGTTCTTC. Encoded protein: CASRDSHYNEQFF.

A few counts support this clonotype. The DNA of the CDR3 is TGCAGTGCGCCCCAACAGGGTACTGGGGCCAACGTCCTGACTTTC. Its protein is CSAPQQGTGANVLTF. The V and J genes are TRBV20-1 and TRBJ2-6, with D possibly TRBD1 on 6 matching bases. The V gene lost 6 bases and the J gene lost 2 bases, with 14 bases spanning the gap. The length of the CDR3 is 15 residues. In germline, CDR1 is DFQATT, CDR2 SNEGSKA (reference sequence).

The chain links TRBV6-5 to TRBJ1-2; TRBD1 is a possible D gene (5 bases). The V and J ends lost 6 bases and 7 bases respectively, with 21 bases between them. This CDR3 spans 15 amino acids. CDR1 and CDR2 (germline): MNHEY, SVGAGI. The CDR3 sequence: CASSHDWTGGGGYTF. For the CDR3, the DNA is TGTGCCAGCAGCCACGACTGGACCGGGGGAGGTGGCTACACCTTC.

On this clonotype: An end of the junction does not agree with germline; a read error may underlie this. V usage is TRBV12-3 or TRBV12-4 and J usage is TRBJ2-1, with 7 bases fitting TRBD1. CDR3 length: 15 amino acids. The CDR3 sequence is CASSLFGSQGDEQLF. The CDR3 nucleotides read TGTGCCAGCAGTCTCTTTGGATCCCAGGGGGATGAGCAGTTATTC.

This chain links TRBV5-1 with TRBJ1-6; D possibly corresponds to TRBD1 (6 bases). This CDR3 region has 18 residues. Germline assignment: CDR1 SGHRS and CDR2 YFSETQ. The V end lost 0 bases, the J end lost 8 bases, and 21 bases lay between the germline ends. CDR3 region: CASSLDPPGGGADSPLHF. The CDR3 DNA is TGCGCCAGCAGCTTGGACCCTCCGGGCGGGGGGGCTGATTCACCCCTCCACTTT.

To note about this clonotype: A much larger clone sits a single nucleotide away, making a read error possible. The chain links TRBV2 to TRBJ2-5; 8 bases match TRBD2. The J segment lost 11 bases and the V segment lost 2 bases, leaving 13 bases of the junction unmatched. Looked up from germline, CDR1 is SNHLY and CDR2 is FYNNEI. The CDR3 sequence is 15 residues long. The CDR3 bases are TGTGCCAGCAGTGAATGGAACGGGGGGGAGTATGAGCAGTACTTC. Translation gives CASSEWNGGEYEQYF.

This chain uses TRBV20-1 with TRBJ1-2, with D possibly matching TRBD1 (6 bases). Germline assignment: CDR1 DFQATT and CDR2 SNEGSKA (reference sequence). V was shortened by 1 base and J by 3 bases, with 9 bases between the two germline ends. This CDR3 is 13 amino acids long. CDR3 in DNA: TGCAGTGCTAGAGGCGGGGGCGACTATGGCTACACCTTC. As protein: CSARGGGDYGYTF.

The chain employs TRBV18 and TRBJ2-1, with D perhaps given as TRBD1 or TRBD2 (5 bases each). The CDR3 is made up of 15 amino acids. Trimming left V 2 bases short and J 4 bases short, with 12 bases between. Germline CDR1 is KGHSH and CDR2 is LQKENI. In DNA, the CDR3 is TGTGCCAGCTCACCATCAATTGGGGGATACAATGAGCAGTTCTTC. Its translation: CASSPSIGGYNEQFF.

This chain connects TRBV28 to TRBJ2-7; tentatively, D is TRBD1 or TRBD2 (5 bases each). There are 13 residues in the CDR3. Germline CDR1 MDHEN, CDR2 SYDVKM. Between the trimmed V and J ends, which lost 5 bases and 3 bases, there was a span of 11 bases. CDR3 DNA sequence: TGTGCCAGCAGTCGGGGACCTCTCTACGAGCAGTACTTC. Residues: CASSRGPLYEQYF.

In DNA form, the CDR3 reads TGTGCCAGCAGTCAACAGGGGGCGAGCTCCTACAATGAGCAGTTCTTC. Residues: CASSQQGASSYNEQFF. V gene TRBV2 combines with J gene TRBJ2-1; the match to TRBD1 covers 9 bases. The germline V gene has CDR1 SNHLY and CDR2 FYNNEI. This CDR3 is 16 amino acids long. V shed 5 bases, J shed 0 bases, and the junction held 5 bases outside the gene matches.

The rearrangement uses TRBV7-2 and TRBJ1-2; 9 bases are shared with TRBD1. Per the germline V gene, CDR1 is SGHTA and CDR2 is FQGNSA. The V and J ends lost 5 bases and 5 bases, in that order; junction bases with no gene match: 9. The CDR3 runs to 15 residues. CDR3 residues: CASSPEGGQGYGYTF. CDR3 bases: TGTGCCAGCAGCCCTGAGGGGGGACAGGGTTATGGCTACACCTTC.

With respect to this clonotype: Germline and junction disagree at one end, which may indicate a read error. This chain's CDR3 is CASSPRSSFNEQFF. The CDR3 nucleotides read TGCGCCAGCAGCCCGCGTAGTTCCTTCAATGAGCAGTTCTTC. V and J are TRBV4-1 and TRBJ2-1; no definite D call. The germline V gene encodes CDR1 MGHRA and CDR2 YSYEKL. This CDR3 has 14 amino acids.

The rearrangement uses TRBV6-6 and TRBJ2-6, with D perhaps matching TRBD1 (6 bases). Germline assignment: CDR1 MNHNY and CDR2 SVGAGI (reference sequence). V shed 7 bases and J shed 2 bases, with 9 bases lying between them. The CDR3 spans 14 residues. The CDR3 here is CASKTGTGANVLTF. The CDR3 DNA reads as TGTGCCAGCAAAACAGGGACTGGGGCCAACGTCCTGACTTTC.